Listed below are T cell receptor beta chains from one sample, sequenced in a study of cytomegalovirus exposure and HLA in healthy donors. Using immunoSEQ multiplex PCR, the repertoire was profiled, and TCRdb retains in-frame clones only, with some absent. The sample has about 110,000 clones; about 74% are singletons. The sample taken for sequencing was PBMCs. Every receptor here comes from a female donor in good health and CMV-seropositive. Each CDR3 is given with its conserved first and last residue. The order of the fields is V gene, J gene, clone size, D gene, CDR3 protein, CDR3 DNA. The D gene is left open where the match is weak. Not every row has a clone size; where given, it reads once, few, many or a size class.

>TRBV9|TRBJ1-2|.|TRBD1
CASSPSTGYDYGYTF
TGTGCCAGCAGCCCATCGACAGGGTATGACTATGGCTACACCTTC
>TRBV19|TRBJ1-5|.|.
CASSNLPGSNQPQHF
TGTGCCAGTAGTAACTTGCCAGGGAGCAATCAGCCCCAGCATTTT
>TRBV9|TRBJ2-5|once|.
CASSATGWGVGQETQYF
TGTGCCAGCAGCGCCACGGGGTGGGGTGTCGGCCAAGAGACCCAGTACTTC
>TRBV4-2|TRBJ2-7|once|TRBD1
CASSQDYTGEIYEQYF
TGTGCCAGCAGCCAAGATTATACAGGGGAGATCTACGAGCAGTACTTC
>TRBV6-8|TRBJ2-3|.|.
CASSYVENPGLDTQYF
TGTGCCAGCAGTTACGTCGAGAACCCAGGTCTAGATACGCAGTATTTT
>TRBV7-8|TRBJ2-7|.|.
CASSSVEQYF
TGTGCCAGCAGCTCGGTTGAGCAGTACTTC
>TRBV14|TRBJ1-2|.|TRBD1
CASSQGFHRGGGYTF
TGTGCCAGCAGCCAAGGGTTCCACAGGGGTGGCGGCTACACCTTC
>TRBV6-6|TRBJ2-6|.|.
CASSYFQASGANVLTF
TGTGCCAGCAGTTACTTTCAGGCCTCTGGGGCCAACGTCCTGACTTTC
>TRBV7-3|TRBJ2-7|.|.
CASSLSGQGLSYEQYF
TGTGCCAGCAGCTTAAGTGGGCAGGGCCTTTCCTACGAGCAGTACTTC
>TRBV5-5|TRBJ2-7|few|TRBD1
CASSPYGQGSHEQYF
TGTGCCAGCAGCCCCTACGGACAGGGGAGTCACGAGCAGTACTTC